These T cell receptor beta chains were read from a single sample in a study of cytomegalovirus exposure and HLA in healthy donors. Data came from immunoSEQ multiplex PCR; TCRdb stores just in-frame clones and leaves some out. The sample gives 100,000 or so clones, around 82% of which show up once; around 3.8% is in the top ten. The sample consisted of PBMCs. The receptor source for this set is a woman aged 50 to 60 in good health and CMV-seropositive. The CDR3 runs from the conserved cysteine through the conserved F or W. Fields, in order: J gene, clone size, D gene, V gene, CDR3 protein, CDR3 DNA. The D gene is left open where the match is weak. Expanded clones are given a class, and other clones once, few, many or no size at all.

TRBJ1-1,.,.,TRBV2,CASSSGNTEAFF,TGTGCCAGCAGTTCGGGGAACACTGAAGCTTTCTTT
TRBJ2-5,.,TRBD2,TRBV9,CASSEELAGQETQYF,TGTGCCAGCAGCGAGGAACTAGCGGGACAAGAGACCCAGTACTTC
TRBJ1-1,.,TRBD1,TRBV4-1,CASSQDRARGRFGAFF,TGCGCCAGCAGCCAAGATCGGGCCAGGGGGCGATTCGGAGCTTTCTTT
TRBJ2-1,.,.,TRBV7-6,CASRLTSGGYEQFF,TGTGCCAGCAGATTGACTAGTGGGGGGTATGAGCAGTTCTTC
TRBJ1-1,.,.,TRBV5-1,CASSPGGGAKNTEAFF,TGCGCCAGCAGCCCGGGGGGCGGGGCGAAGAACACTGAAGCTTTCTTT
TRBJ2-1,.,.,TRBV10-1,CASSEALGEQFF,TGCGCCAGCAGTGAGGCCCTAGGTGAGCAGTTCTTC
TRBJ2-5,once,.,TRBV5-1,CASSSPAARETQYF,TGCGCCAGCAGCTCCCCCGCCGCTAGGGAGACCCAGTACTTC
TRBJ1-1,.,.,TRBV5-8,CASSSVLRNTEAFF,TGTGCCAGCAGTTCAGTTTTAAGGAACACTGAAGCTTTCTTT
TRBJ2-7,.,TRBD1,TRBV5-6,CASSWNRGHLLYEQYF,TGTGCCAGCAGCTGGAACAGGGGACATCTACTCTACGAGCAGTACTTC
TRBJ2-1,.,TRBD2,TRBV5-1,CASSSTRTSGRPHEQFF,TGCGCCAGCAGCTCTACCAGGACTAGCGGGAGGCCCCATGAGCAGTTCTTC
TRBJ2-1,once,TRBD2,TRBV6-5,CASSYIAGMNNNEQFF,TGTGCCAGCAGTTACATAGCGGGCATGAACAACAATGAGCAGTTCTTC
TRBJ2-5,.,.,TRBV6-1,CASSFTGLRQETQYF,TGTGCCAGCAGTTTCACAGGGCTCCGGCAAGAGACCCAGTACTTC
TRBJ2-1,.,.,TRBV5-6,CASSLAWLGLKNEQFF,TGTGCCAGCAGCTTGGCATGGCTAGGTTTAAAAAATGAGCAGTTCTTC
TRBJ2-5,.,.,TRBV14,CASSQEWRGLGKETQYF,TGTGCCAGCAGCCAAGAGTGGCGAGGGTTGGGAAAGGAGACCCAGTACTTC
TRBJ1-1,.,TRBD1,TRBV25-1,CASRLGTEEAFF,TGTGCCAGCCGGCTCGGGACAGAAGAAGCTTTCTTT
TRBJ2-1,few,TRBD2,TRBV10-1,CASSWTSGSFDEQFF,TGCGCCAGCAGTTGGACTAGCGGGAGTTTCGATGAGCAGTTCTTC
TRBJ1-4,.,.,TRBV15,CATSSRLTVNEKLFF,TGTGCCACCAGCAGCAGGCTTACCGTTAATGAAAAACTGTTTTTT
TRBJ1-2,.,.,TRBV27,CASSPEPGGLSYGYTF,TGTGCCAGCAGTCCCGAACCCGGGGGACTGAGTTATGGCTACACCTTC
TRBJ2-5,.,.,TRBV4-1,CASSQEGGRDETQYF,TGCGCCAGCAGCCAAGAAGGAGGCCGTGATGAGACCCAGTACTTC
TRBJ1-5,once,.,TRBV30,CAWSTRQAQPQHF,TGTGCCTGGAGCACCCGACAGGCCCAGCCCCAGCATTTT
TRBJ2-1,few,TRBD1,TRBV29-1,CSVEDWDRGNVNEQFF,TGCAGCGTTGAAGATTGGGACAGGGGAAACGTAAATGAGCAGTTCTTC
TRBJ1-2,.,.,TRBV18,CASSPAGSGGYTF,TGTGCCAGCTCCCCAGCAGGGTCTGGGGGCTACACCTTC
TRBJ1-1,.,.,TRBV5-6,CASSPQGEVTEAFF,TGTGCCAGCAGCCCCCAAGGGGAAGTCACTGAAGCTTTCTTT
TRBJ1-1,.,.,TRBV6-5,CATKQGRTEAFF,TGTGCCACCAAACAGGGTCGCACTGAAGCTTTCTTT
TRBJ2-2,.,TRBD2,TRBV10-1,CASSWGGDTGELFF,TGCGCCAGCAGCTGGGGGGGGGACACCGGGGAGCTGTTTTTT
TRBJ2-7,.,TRBD1,TRBV11-2,CASSPWDRSYEQYF,TGTGCCAGCAGCCCCTGGGACAGATCCTACGAGCAGTACTTC
TRBJ2-7,once,.,TRBV6-1,CASSERRFSVSYEQYF,TGTGCCAGCAGTGAAAGAAGGTTTAGCGTCTCCTACGAGCAGTACTTC
TRBJ2-1,.,.,TRBV27,CASRVGGVEEQFF,TGTGCCAGCAGGGTAGGAGGGGTAGAGGAGCAGTTCTTC
TRBJ2-1,.,TRBD2,TRBV7-9,CSSSPGLAGEGPGDEQFF,TGTTCCAGCAGCCCGGGACTAGCGGGAGAGGGTCCGGGCGATGAGCAGTTCTTC
TRBJ1-1,once,.,TRBV5-4,CASSLERDTEAFF,TGTGCCAGCAGCTTGGAGAGGGACACTGAAGCTTTCTTT
TRBJ2-7,.,TRBD2,TRBV11-2,CASSPGLAGGYEQYF,TGTGCCAGCAGCCCAGGACTAGCGGGGGGGTACGAGCAGTACTTC
TRBJ2-7,once,.,TRBV15,CATSRDRTEVHF,TGTGCCACCAGCAGAGATCGGACAGAAGTCCACTTC
TRBJ1-1,once,.,TRBV18,CASSLTVMPDTEAFF,TGTGCCAGCTCCCTCACAGTGATGCCCGACACTGAAGCTTTCTTT
TRBJ2-7,.,.,TRBV29-1,CSVEKYRDTHYEQYF,TGCAGCGTTGAAAAATACCGGGACACACACTACGAGCAGTACTTC
TRBJ2-2,once,TRBD2,TRBV18,CASSPSLAGANTGELFF,TGTGCCAGCTCACCAAGCCTAGCGGGAGCGAACACCGGGGAGCTGTTTTTT
TRBJ2-1,.,TRBD1,TRBV9,CASSADRGLNNEQFF,TGTGCCAGCAGCGCGGACAGGGGACTCAACAATGAGCAGTTCTTC